Listed below are T cell receptor beta chains from one sample, sequenced in a study of shared T cell receptors in the human thymus. Here immunoSEQ multiplex PCR was the method, and the copy in TCRdb shows in-frame clones only, minus some. The table has about 710,000 clones, roughly 86% seen once. These data are also associated with another study on human thymus T cells.

Sequenced material: thymocytes. The receptors derive from a boy under two years old with a congenital heart defect. Both conserved end residues are part of each CDR3. The D gene is left open where the match is weak. The size of a clone is reported for some rows only, either as once, few or many, or as a class for expanded clones.

j_gene: TRBJ2-7
d_gene: -
len: 13
v_gene: TRBV15
abundance: -
CDR3aa: CATSRDHRDEQYF
CDR3nt: TGTGCCACCAGCAGAGACCACAGGGACGAGCAGTACTTC

j_gene: TRBJ1-6
d_gene: TRBD1
len: 16
v_gene: TRBV11-2
abundance: once
CDR3aa: CASSYIPGQGHSPLHF
CDR3nt: TGTGCCAGCAGCTATATACCGGGACAGGGACATTCACCCCTCCACTTT

j_gene: TRBJ2-1
d_gene: -
len: 12
v_gene: TRBV2
abundance: -
CDR3aa: CASRAGFNEQFF
CDR3nt: TGTGCCAGCCGAGCGGGTTTCAATGAGCAGTTCTTC

j_gene: TRBJ2-2
d_gene: -
len: 15
v_gene: TRBV6-4
abundance: -
CDR3aa: CASAGERTPPGELFF
CDR3nt: TGTGCCAGCGCAGGAGAGCGGACCCCCCCCGGGGAGCTGTTTTTT

j_gene: TRBJ2-7
d_gene: -
len: 15
v_gene: TRBV29-1
abundance: -
CDR3aa: CSVRGRGDGSYEQYF
CDR3nt: TGCAGCGTGAGGGGCAGGGGAGATGGGTCCTACGAGCAGTACTTC

j_gene: TRBJ1-1
d_gene: TRBD1
len: 15
v_gene: TRBV29-1
abundance: -
CDR3aa: CSVETTGTGNPEAFF
CDR3nt: TGCAGCGTTGAAACTACCGGGACAGGGAATCCTGAAGCTTTCTTT

j_gene: TRBJ2-7
d_gene: -
len: 14
v_gene: TRBV5-1
abundance: -
CDR3aa: CASSLIGQLKEQYF
CDR3nt: TGCGCCAGCAGCTTAATAGGACAGTTGAAAGAGCAGTACTTC

j_gene: TRBJ2-1
d_gene: -
len: 13
v_gene: TRBV7-2
abundance: once
CDR3aa: CASSPNSYNEQFF
CDR3nt: TGTGCCAGCAGCCCAAACTCCTACAATGAGCAGTTCTTC

j_gene: TRBJ1-5
d_gene: TRBD1
len: 20
v_gene: TRBV7-2
abundance: -
CDR3aa: CASSLAGRDRDHHSNQPQHF
CDR3nt: TGTGCCAGCAGCTTAGCGGGTCGGGACAGGGACCATCATAGCAATCAGCCCCAGCATTTT

j_gene: TRBJ2-7
d_gene: -
len: 14
v_gene: TRBV28
abundance: -
CDR3aa: CASSPVGHHYEQYF
CDR3nt: TGTGCCAGCAGCCCCGTGGGACACCACTACGAGCAGTACTTC

j_gene: TRBJ2-7
d_gene: TRBD1
len: 15
v_gene: TRBV5-6
abundance: -
CDR3aa: CASSWRPGGPYEQYF
CDR3nt: TGTGCCAGCAGCTGGAGGCCAGGGGGCCCCTACGAGCAGTACTTC

j_gene: TRBJ2-3
d_gene: TRBD2
len: 16
v_gene: TRBV4-3
abundance: few
CDR3aa: CASSQGPAGGADTQYF
CDR3nt: TGCGCCAGCAGCCAAGGACCAGCGGGGGGGGCGGATACGCAGTATTTT

j_gene: TRBJ2-1
d_gene: -
len: 11
v_gene: TRBV28
abundance: -
CDR3aa: CASSPSSEQFF
CDR3nt: TGTGCCAGCAGTCCCTCTAGTGAGCAGTTCTTC

j_gene: TRBJ2-1
d_gene: TRBD2
len: 16
v_gene: TRBV29-1
abundance: -
CDR3aa: CSVDLWGTSGSNEQFF
CDR3nt: TGCAGCGTTGACTTATGGGGGACTAGCGGGAGCAATGAGCAGTTCTTC

j_gene: TRBJ1-5
d_gene: TRBD1
len: 14
v_gene: TRBV28
abundance: -
CDR3aa: CALGRGQNNQPQHF
CDR3nt: TGTGCCTTGGGCAGGGGGCAAAACAATCAGCCCCAGCATTTT